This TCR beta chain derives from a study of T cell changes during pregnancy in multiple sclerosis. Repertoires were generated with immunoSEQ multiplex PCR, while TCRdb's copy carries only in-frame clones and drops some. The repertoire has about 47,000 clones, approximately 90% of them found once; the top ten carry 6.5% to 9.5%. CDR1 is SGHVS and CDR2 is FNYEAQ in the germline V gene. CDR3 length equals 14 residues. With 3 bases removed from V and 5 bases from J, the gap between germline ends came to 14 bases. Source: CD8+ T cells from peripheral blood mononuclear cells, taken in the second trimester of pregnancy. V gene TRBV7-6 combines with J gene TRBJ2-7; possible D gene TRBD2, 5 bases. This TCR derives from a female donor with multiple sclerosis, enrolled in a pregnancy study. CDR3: CASSLSDYGNEQYF. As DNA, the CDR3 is TGTGCCAGCAGCTTGAGTGACTACGGGAACGAGCAGTACTTC.